This T cell receptor beta chain was profiled in a study of T-cell memory formation after mild COVID-19. Study-wide points: Contracting clones localized mainly to CM and EM when CD4+ and mainly to EMRA when CD8+. In second-wave clones peaking day 37, SARS-CoV-2 specificity remained unconfirmed. Pre-infection memory harbored some responding clones, suggesting cross-reactive memory joined.

V lost 0 bases to trimming and J lost 2 bases; unmatched junction nucleotides: 7. Germline CDR1 is SGHRS and CDR2 is YFSETQ. The CDR3 extends over 17 amino acids. At least ten counts were recorded for this clonotype. Its matching antigen is unknown. Constant-segment-primed 5'RACE gave TCR alpha and TCR beta cDNA libraries with sample barcodes and UMIs. Using its own MiXCR run on the 5' RACE reads, TCRdb lists one record per CDR3 protein. This table has roughly 160,000 distinct CDR3 sequences, 10% to 15% appearing once. Sequenced input: PBMCs or a T cell subset sorted from them (not recorded which). This sequence joins TRBV5-1 and TRBJ2-1, with 8 bases aligning to TRBD1. This TCR came from a man aged 18 to 30 who had mild COVID-19 (a few samples of this study predate the infection). Cell type and time point are not known. The DNA of the CDR3 is TGCGCCAGCAGCTTGGATGGTGGACAGGGCCCCTACAATGAGCAGTTCTTC. Translated, it gives CASSLDGGQGPYNEQFF.